Sequencing of this T cell receptor (beta chain) was carried out in a study of response to subunit inactivated influenza vaccine. The CDR3 is 9 amino acids. Germline V gene lookup returns CDR1 SQVTM and CDR2 ANQGSEA. Using its own MiXCR run on the RT-PCR reads, TCRdb lists one record per CDR3 protein. The table includes hundreds of thousands of distinct CDR3 sequences, 15% to 20% detected once. This clonotype was detected only a few times. Its target is not known. Germline is not matched at one junction end, which may reflect a read error. Whole-study results and caveats: Authors suggested each seasonal influenza vaccination recruits few new T cells.

This specimen consisted of PBMCs from blood, obtained 5 days after vaccination. The chain carries TRBV29-1 and TRBJ2-5; D possibly corresponds to TRBD2 (5 bases). The receptor's source is a man in his fifties or sixties who received an inactivated influenza vaccine. As DNA, the CDR3 is TGCAGCGTTGAACCGGGATGGGACTTC. Translating gives CSVEPGWDF.